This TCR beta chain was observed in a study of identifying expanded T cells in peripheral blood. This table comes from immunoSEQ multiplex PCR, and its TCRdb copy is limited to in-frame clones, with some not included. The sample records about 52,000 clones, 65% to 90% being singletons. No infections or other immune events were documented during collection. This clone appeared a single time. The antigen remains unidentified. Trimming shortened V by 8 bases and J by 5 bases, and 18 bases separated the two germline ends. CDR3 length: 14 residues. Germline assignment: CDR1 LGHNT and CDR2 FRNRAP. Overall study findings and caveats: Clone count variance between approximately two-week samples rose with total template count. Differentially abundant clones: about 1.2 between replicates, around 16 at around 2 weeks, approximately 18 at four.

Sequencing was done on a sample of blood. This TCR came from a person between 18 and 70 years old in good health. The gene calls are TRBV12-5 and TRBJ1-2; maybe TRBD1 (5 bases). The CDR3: CASKGEGAQYGYTF. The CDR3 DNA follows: TGTGCTAGTAAGGGCGAAGGGGCGCAATATGGCTACACCTTC.